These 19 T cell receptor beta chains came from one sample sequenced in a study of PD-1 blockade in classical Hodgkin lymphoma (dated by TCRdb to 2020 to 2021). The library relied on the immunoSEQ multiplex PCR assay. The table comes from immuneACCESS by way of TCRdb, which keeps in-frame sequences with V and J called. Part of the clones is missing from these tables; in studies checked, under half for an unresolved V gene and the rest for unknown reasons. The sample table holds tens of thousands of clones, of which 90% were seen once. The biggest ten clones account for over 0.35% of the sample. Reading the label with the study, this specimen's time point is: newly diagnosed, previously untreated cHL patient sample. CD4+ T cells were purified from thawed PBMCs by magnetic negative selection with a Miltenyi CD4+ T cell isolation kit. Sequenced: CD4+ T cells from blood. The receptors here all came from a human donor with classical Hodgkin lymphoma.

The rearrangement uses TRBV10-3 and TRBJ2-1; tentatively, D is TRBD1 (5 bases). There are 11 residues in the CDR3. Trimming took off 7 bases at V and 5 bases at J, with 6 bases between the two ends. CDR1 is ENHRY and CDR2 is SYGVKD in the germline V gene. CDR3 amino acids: CAIKGNNEQFF. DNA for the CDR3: TGTGCCATCAAGGGGAACAATGAGCAGTTCTTC.

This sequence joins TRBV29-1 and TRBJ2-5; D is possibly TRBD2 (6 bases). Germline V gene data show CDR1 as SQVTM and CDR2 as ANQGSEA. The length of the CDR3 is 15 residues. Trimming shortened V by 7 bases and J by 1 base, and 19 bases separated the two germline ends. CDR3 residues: CSAQEAGGSQETQYF. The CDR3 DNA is TGCAGCGCACAGGAGGCCGGGGGTAGCCAAGAGACCCAGTACTTC.

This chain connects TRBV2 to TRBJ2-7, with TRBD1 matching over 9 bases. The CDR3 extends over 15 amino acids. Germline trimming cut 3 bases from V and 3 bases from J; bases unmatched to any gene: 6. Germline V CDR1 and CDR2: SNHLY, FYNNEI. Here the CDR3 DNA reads TGTGCCAGCAGTGATCCCGGGACAGGGCGCTACGAGCAGTACTTC. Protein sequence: CASSDPGTGRYEQYF.

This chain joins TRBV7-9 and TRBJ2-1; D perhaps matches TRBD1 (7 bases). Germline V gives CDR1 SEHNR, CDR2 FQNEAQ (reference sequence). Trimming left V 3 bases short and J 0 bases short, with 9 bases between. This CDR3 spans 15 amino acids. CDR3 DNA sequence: TGTGCCAGCAGCTTGGAGGGGGCCTCCTACAATGAGCAGTTCTTC. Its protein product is CASSLEGASYNEQFF. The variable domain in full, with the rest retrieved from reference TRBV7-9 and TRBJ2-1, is DTGVSQNPRHKITKRGQNVTFRCDPISEHNRLYWYRQTLGQGPEFLTYFQNEAQLEKSRLLSDRFSAERPKGSFSTLEIQRTEQGDSAMYLCASSLEGASYNEQFFGPGTRLTVL.

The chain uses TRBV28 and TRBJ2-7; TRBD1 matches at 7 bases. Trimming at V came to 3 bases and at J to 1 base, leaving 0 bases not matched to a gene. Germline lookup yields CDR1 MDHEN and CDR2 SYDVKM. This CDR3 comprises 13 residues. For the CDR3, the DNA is TGTGCCAGCAGTTTGACAGGGTCCTACGAGCAGTACTTC. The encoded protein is CASSLTGSYEQYF.

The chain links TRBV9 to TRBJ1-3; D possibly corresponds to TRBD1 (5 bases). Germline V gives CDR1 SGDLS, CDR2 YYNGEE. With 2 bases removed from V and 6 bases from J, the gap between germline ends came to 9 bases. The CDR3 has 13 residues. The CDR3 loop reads CASSVGGANTIYF. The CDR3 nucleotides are TGTGCCAGCAGCGTCGGAGGGGCAAACACCATATATTTT.

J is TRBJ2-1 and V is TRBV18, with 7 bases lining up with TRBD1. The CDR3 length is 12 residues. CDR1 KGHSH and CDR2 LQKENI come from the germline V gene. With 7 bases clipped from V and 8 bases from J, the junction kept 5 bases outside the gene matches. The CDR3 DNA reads TGTGCCAGCTACCCAGGGGGACATGAGCAGTTCTTC. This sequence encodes CASYPGGHEQFF.

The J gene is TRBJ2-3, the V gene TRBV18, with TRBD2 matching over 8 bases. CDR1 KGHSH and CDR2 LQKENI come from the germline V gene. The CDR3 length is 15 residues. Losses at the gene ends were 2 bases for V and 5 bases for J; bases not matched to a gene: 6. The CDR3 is CASSPWAGGRDTQYF. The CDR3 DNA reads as TGTGCCAGCTCACCATGGGCGGGAGGCAGAGATACGCAGTATTTT.

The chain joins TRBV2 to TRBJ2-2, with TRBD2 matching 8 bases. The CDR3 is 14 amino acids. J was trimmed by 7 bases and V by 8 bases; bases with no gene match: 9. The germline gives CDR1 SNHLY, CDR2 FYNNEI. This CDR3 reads CASGTRLRIGELFF. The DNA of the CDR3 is TGTGCCAGCGGGACTAGGCTTCGAATCGGGGAGCTGTTTTTT.

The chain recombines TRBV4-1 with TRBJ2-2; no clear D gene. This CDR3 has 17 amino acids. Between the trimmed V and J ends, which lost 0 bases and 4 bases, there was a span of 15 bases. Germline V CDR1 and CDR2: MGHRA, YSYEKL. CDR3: CASSQDLLGLPTGELFF. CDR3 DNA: TGCGCCAGCAGCCAAGATCTTTTAGGTCTCCCCACCGGGGAGCTGTTTTTT.

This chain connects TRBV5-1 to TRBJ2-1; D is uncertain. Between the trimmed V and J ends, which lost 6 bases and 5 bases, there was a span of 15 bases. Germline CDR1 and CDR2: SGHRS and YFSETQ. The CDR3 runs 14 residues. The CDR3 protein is CASIGLPGDNEQFF. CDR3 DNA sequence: TGCGCCAGCATCGGGCTTCCAGGAGACAATGAGCAGTTCTTC.

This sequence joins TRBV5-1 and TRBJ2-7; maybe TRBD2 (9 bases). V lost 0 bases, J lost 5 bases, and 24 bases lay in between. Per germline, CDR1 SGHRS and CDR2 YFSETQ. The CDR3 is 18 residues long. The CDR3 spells CASSLVASGTGGLDEQYF. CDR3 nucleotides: TGCGCCAGCAGCTTGGTAGCTAGCGGGACAGGAGGTCTCGACGAGCAGTACTTC.

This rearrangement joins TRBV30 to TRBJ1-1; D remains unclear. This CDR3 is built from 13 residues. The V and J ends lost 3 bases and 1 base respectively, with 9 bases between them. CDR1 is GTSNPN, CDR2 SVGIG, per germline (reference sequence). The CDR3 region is CAWRRRANTEAFF. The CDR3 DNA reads TGTGCCTGGAGGAGACGGGCGAACACTGAAGCTTTCTTT. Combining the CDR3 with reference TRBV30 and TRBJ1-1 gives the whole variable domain SQTIHQWPATLVQPVGSPLSLECTVEGTSNPNLYWYRQAAGRGLQLLFYSVGIGQISSEVPQNLSASRPQDRQFILSSKKLLLSDSGFYLCAWRRRANTEAFFGQGTRLTVV.

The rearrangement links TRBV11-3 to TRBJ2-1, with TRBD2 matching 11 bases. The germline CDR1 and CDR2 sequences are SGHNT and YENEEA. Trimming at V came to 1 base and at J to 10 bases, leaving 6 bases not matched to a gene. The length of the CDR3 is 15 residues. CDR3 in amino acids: CASSLGSGGAREQFF. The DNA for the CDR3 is TGTGCCAGCAGCTTAGGTAGCGGGGGGGCCAGGGAGCAGTTCTTC.

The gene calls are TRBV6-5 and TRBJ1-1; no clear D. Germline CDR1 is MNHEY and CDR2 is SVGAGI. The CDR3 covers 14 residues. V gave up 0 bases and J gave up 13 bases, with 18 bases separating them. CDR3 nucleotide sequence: TGTGCCAGCAGTTACTCGATCGACTGGGAGAGAAATTTCTTT. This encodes CASSYSIDWERNFF.

CDR3 bases: TGTGCCAGCAGCTTGAACAGGGGAACCGGGGAGCTGTTTTTT. This encodes CASSLNRGTGELFF. The rearrangement uses TRBV5-4 and TRBJ2-2, with 7 nucleotides matching TRBD1. The CDR3 consists of 14 residues. Per germline, CDR1 SGHNT and CDR2 YYREEE (reference sequence). V lost 1 base to trimming and J lost 5 bases; unmatched junction nucleotides: 2.

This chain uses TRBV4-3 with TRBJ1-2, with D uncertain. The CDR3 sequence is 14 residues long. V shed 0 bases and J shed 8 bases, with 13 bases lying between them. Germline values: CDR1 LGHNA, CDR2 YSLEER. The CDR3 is CASSQDLTAWGYTF. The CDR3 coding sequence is TGCGCCAGCAGCCAAGATCTTACAGCATGGGGCTACACCTTC.

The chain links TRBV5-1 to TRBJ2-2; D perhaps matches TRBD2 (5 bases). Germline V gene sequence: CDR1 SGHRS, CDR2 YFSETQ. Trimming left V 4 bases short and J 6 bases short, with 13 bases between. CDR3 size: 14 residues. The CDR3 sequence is CASSGDMEAGELFF. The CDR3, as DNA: TGCGCCAGCAGCGGAGATATGGAGGCCGGGGAGCTGTTTTTT.

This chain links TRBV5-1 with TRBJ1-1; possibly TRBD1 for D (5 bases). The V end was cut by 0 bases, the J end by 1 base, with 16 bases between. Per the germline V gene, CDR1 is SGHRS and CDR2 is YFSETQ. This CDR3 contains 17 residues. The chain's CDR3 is CASSLASAGSWNTEAFF. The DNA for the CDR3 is TGCGCCAGCAGCTTGGCCTCGGCAGGGTCATGGAACACTGAAGCTTTCTTT.